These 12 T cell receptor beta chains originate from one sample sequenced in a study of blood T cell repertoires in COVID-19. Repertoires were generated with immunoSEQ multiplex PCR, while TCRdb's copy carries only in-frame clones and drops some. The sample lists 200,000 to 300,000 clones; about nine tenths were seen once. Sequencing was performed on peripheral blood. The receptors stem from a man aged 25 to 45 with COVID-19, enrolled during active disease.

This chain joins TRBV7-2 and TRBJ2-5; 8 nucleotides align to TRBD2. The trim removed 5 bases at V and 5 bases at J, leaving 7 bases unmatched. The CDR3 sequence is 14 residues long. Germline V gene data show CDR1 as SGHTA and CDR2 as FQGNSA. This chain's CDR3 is CASSPRGGGETQYF. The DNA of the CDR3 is TGTGCCAGCAGCCCAAGAGGCGGGGGGGAGACCCAGTACTTC.

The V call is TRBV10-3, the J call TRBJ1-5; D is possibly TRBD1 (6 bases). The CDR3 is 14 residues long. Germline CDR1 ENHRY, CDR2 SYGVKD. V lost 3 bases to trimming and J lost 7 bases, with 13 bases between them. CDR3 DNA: TGTGCCATCAGTGATATTGCGGGGGCACAGCCCCAGCATTTT. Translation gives CAISDIAGAQPQHF.

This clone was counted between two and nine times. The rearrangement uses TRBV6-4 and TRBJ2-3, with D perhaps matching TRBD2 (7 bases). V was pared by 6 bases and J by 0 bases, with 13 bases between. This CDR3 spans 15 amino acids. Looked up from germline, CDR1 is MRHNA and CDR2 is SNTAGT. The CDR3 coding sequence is TGTGCCAGCAGAAAGCGGGACACTAGCACAGATACGCAGTATTTT. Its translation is CASRKRDTSTDTQYF.

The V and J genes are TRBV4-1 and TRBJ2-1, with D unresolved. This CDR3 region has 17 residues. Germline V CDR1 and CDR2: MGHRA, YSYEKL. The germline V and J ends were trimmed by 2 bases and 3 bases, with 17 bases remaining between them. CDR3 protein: CASSQFFNHKNYNEQFF. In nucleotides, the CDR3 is TGCGCCAGCAGCCAATTCTTTAACCACAAGAACTACAATGAGCAGTTCTTC.

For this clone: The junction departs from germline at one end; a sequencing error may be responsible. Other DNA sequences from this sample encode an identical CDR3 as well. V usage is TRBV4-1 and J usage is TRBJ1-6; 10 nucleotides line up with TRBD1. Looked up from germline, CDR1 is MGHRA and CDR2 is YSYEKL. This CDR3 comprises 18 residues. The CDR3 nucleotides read TGCGCCAGCAGTCAAGAGCGGGACAGGGGTTCCTATAATTCACCCCTCCACTTT. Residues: CASSQERDRGSYNSPLHF.

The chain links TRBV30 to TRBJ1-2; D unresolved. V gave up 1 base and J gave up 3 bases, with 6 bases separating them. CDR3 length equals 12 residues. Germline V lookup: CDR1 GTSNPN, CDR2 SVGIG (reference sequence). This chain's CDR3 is CAWSGVYYGYTF. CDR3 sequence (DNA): TGTGCCTGGAGTGGAGTGTACTATGGCTACACCTTC.

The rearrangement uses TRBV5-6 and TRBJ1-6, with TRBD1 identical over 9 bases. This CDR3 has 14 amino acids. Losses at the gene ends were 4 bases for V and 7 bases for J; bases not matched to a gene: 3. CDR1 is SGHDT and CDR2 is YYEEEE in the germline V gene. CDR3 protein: CASSVGTGNSPLHF. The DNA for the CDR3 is TGTGCCAGCAGCGTAGGGACAGGGAATTCACCCCTCCACTTT.

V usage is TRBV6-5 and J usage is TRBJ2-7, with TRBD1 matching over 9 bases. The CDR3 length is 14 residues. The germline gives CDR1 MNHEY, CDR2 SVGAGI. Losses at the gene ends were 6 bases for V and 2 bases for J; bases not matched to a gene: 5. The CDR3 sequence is CASRRGQGTYEQYF. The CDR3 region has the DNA TGTGCCAGCAGAAGGGGACAGGGAACCTACGAGCAGTACTTC.

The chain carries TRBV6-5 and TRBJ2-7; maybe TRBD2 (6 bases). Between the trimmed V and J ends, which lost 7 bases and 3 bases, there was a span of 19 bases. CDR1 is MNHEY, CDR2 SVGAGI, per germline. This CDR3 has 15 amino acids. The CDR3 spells CASTPSSGEVYEQYF. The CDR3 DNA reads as TGTGCCAGCACCCCATCCTCGGGGGAGGTCTACGAGCAGTACTTC.

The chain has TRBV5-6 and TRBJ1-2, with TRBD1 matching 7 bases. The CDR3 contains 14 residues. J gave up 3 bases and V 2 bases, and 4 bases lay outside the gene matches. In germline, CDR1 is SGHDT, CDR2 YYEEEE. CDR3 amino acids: CASSFVGGDYGYTF. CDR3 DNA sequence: TGTGCCAGCAGCTTTGTAGGGGGCGACTATGGCTACACCTTC.

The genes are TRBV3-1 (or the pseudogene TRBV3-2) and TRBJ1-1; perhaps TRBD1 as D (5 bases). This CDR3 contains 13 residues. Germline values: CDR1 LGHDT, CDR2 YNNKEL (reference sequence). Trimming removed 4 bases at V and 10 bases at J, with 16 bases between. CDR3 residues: CASSLAGGEGAFF. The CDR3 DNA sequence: TGTGCCAGCAGCCTCGCTGGGGGGGAGGGAGCTTTCTTT.

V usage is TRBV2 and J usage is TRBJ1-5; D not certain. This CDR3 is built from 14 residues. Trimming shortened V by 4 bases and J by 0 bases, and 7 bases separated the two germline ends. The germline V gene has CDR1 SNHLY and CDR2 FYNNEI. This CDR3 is CASSGQHSNQPQHF. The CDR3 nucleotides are TGTGCCAGCAGTGGACAACATAGCAATCAGCCCCAGCATTTT.